The 29 T cell receptor beta chains listed next were all sequenced from one sample in a study of shared clonotypes between healthy human individuals. The protocol was immunoSEQ multiplex PCR, while the TCRdb copy is restricted to in-frame clones and leaves out a portion. Found here are approximately 2.5 million clones, around 94% of them singletons; the top ten hold over 0.12%. The sequencing input was naive CD4+ T cells sorted from blood. Subset of the sample: CD45RA+ positively selected. These receptors originate from a man aged 18 to 30 in good health.

The rearrangement uses TRBV5-6 and TRBJ2-7; 7 bases align to TRBD1. V was clipped by 4 bases and J by 0 bases; unmatched bases: 4. Germline values: CDR1 SGHDT, CDR2 YYEEEE. The CDR3 runs 14 residues. CDR3 in DNA: TGTGCCAGCAGCCCGGACAGGACCTCCTACGAGCAGTACTTC. Protein product: CASSPDRTSYEQYF.

In regard to this clone: Other DNA sequences of this sample code for an identical CDR3. The V gene is TRBV10-3, the J gene TRBJ2-5; 7 bases fit TRBD1. The trim removed 7 bases at V and 3 bases at J, leaving 2 bases unmatched. The CDR3 consists of 12 residues. Germline loops: CDR1 ENHRY, CDR2 SYGVKD. The CDR3 nucleotides are TGTGCCATCAAGGGGACAGAAGAGACCCAGTACTTC. Protein product: CAIKGTEETQYF.

This clone was counted a single time. This chain connects TRBV6-5 to TRBJ1-2; D remains ambiguous. Germline-derived CDR1 and CDR2 are MNHEY and SVGAGI. The CDR3 loop spans 13 amino acids. Trimming removed 6 bases from V and 5 bases from J, with 13 bases in between. CDR3 coding DNA: TGTGCCAGCAGACCCACCCAAGGTTATGGCTACACCTTC. It yields the protein CASRPTQGYGYTF.

V usage is TRBV10-1 and J usage is TRBJ1-5; TRBD1 matches 12 bases. The CDR3 is made up of 16 amino acids. Germline V gene sequence: CDR1 WNHNN, CDR2 SYGVQD (reference sequence). V lost 6 bases and J lost 1; bases outside the gene matches: 4. This chain's CDR3 is CASSGDRGQSNQPQHF. In nucleotides, the CDR3 is TGCGCCAGCAGCGGGGACAGGGGGCAGAGCAATCAGCCCCAGCATTTT.

The genes are TRBV10-3 and TRBJ2-1, with D possibly being TRBD2 (5 bases). The CDR3 sequence is 13 residues long. CDR1 is ENHRY and CDR2 is SYGVKD in the germline V gene. V lost 10 bases and J lost 9, with 19 bases in between. The CDR3, as DNA: TGTGCCACCAGAAGAGAGGGAATCGGTGAGCAGTTCTTC. Translation gives CATRREGIGEQFF.

The gene calls are TRBV19 and TRBJ1-5; D unresolved. Germline V gene sequence: CDR1 LNHDA, CDR2 SQIVND (reference sequence). CDR3 length equals 12 residues. The V end lost 5 bases, the J end lost 9 bases, and 11 bases lay between the germline ends. The CDR3 sequence: CASSLNYRPQHF. The DNA of the CDR3 is TGTGCCAGTAGTCTCAATTACCGGCCCCAGCATTTT.

This clone has just one count. The chain employs TRBV30 and TRBJ2-5; 8 nucleotides line up with TRBD2. The V and J ends lost 7 bases and 5 bases, in that order; junction bases with no gene match: 9. Germline CDR1 GTSNPN, CDR2 SVGIG (reference sequence). This CDR3 has 13 amino acids. This chain's CDR3 is CALNGGAAETQYF. In DNA form, the CDR3 reads TGTGCCTTAAACGGGGGGGCCGCTGAGACCCAGTACTTC.

This clone was observed a handful of times. V usage is TRBV19 and J usage is TRBJ2-1; 7 bases are a match to TRBD1. The germline V gene has CDR1 LNHDA and CDR2 SQIVND (reference sequence). The CDR3 sequence is 11 residues long. V lost 5 bases and J lost 11; bases outside the gene matches: 3. The CDR3 sequence is CASSSTGQQFF. In DNA, the CDR3 is TGTGCCAGTAGTTCGACAGGGCAGCAGTTCTTC.

This chain links TRBV7-9 with TRBJ2-5, with TRBD1 identical over 12 bases. V trimming: 3 bases; J trimming: 4 bases; junction bases outside the gene matches: 3. Germline-derived CDR1 and CDR2 are SEHNR and FQNEAQ (reference sequence). CDR3 length equals 15 residues. The CDR3 here is CASSFGGQGAETQYF. The CDR3 DNA follows: TGTGCCAGCAGCTTTGGGGGACAGGGGGCAGAGACCCAGTACTTC.

This chain connects TRBV11-2 to TRBJ1-1; unclear D gene. The CDR3 runs to 15 residues. The germline V gene encodes CDR1 SGHAT and CDR2 FQNNGV. Trimming pared 1 base from V and 5 bases from J, leaving 14 bases between. This CDR3 is CASSLVRPPWTEAFF. CDR3 nucleotides: TGTGCCAGCAGCTTAGTTCGTCCCCCGTGGACTGAAGCTTTCTTT.

The V and J genes are TRBV5-1 and TRBJ1-6; tentatively, D is TRBD1 (6 bases). The CDR3 contains 15 residues. V lost 2 bases, J lost 5 bases, and 11 bases lay in between. Germline CDR1 reads SGHRS; CDR2 reads YFSETQ. The chain's CDR3 is CASSLFGGDNSPLHF. In DNA, the CDR3 is TGCGCCAGCAGCTTATTTGGGGGCGATAATTCACCCCTCCACTTT.

The genes are TRBV30 and TRBJ2-5; TRBD1 is a possible D gene (5 bases). Germline CDR1 and CDR2: GTSNPN and SVGIG (reference sequence). CDR3 length: 13 amino acids. Between the trimmed V and J ends, which lost 4 bases and 2 bases, there was a span of 11 bases. This CDR3 reads CAWKPRVQETQYF. CDR3 nucleotides: TGTGCCTGGAAACCCAGGGTTCAAGAGACCCAGTACTTC. Full variable domain (missing parts from reference TRBV30 and TRBJ2-5): SQTIHQWPATLVQPVGSPLSLECTVEGTSNPNLYWYRQAAGRGLQLLFYSVGIGQISSEVPQNLSASRPQDRQFILSSKKLLLSDSGFYLCAWKPRVQETQYFGPGTRLLVL.

The rearrangement joins TRBV7-9 to TRBJ2-5; D is unclear. Germline values: CDR1 SEHNR, CDR2 FQNEAQ (reference sequence). V lost 5 bases, J lost 0 bases, and 7 bases lay in between. CDR3 length equals 13 residues. The DNA for the CDR3 is TGTGCCAGCAGCCCTCGCAACCAAGAGACCCAGTACTTC. Encoded protein: CASSPRNQETQYF.

The chain combines TRBV18 with TRBJ2-2; TRBD1 is a possible D gene (5 bases). CDR1 is KGHSH, CDR2 LQKENI, per germline. Trimming pared 5 bases from V and 3 bases from J, leaving 10 bases between. This CDR3 region has 14 residues. Here the CDR3 DNA reads TGTGCCAGCTCAGGGATCAGGGACACCGGGGAGCTGTTTTTT. Translating it yields CASSGIRDTGELFF.

The rearrangement uses TRBV5-1 and TRBJ2-2, with 9 bases identical to TRBD1. CDR1 SGHRS and CDR2 YFSETQ come from the germline V gene. The CDR3 totals 15 residues. V shed 3 bases, J shed 5 bases, and the junction held 5 bases outside the gene matches. The CDR3 coding sequence is TGCGCCAGCAGCTCCACAGGGGGCCAAACCGGGGAGCTGTTTTTT. Encoded protein: CASSSTGGQTGELFF.

The rearrangement links TRBV5-6 to TRBJ2-7, with D possibly being TRBD2 (7 bases). The V end was cut by 3 bases, the J end by 1 base, with 17 bases between. The germline CDR1 and CDR2 sequences are SGHDT and YYEEEE. This CDR3 region has 16 residues. Here the CDR3 reads CASSSSEGEGSYEQYF. In DNA, the CDR3 is TGTGCCAGCAGCTCCTCCGAGGGGGAGGGTTCCTACGAGCAGTACTTC.

This clone was counted between two and nine times. The chain couples TRBV10-3 to TRBJ2-4; 12 positions agree with TRBD1. CDR1 and CDR2 from the germline V gene are ENHRY and SYGVKD. The CDR3 sequence is 15 residues long. With 6 bases clipped from V and 6 bases from J, the junction kept 6 bases outside the gene matches. DNA of the CDR3: TGTGCCATCAGCCCCGGGACAGGGGGCATAAACATTCAGTACTTC. Translating gives CAISPGTGGINIQYF.

The chain recombines TRBV15 with TRBJ2-1, with D perhaps matching TRBD2 (5 bases). CDR1 and CDR2 (germline): LNHNV, YYDKDF (reference sequence). The V and J ends lost 0 bases and 6 bases respectively, with 9 bases between them. The CDR3 covers 14 residues. The CDR3 DNA reads as TGTGCCACCAGCAGAGATGTTGGAGGCAATGAGCAGTTCTTC. It specifies CATSRDVGGNEQFF.

Only one count was recorded for this clone. V and J are TRBV2 and TRBJ1-6, with 10 nucleotides matching TRBD1. The germline V gene encodes CDR1 SNHLY and CDR2 FYNNEI. This CDR3 has 13 amino acids. V was clipped by 6 bases and J by 10 bases; unmatched bases: 3. The CDR3 sequence: CASRSTGGSPLHF. The CDR3 nucleotides read TGTGCCAGCAGATCGACAGGGGGCTCACCCCTCCACTTT.

This sequence joins TRBV5-1 and TRBJ2-7, with D unclear. Trimming removed 0 bases from V and 7 bases from J, with 11 bases in between. In germline, CDR1 is SGHRS, CDR2 YFSETQ. The CDR3 contains 13 residues. The CDR3 DNA follows: TGCGCCAGCAGCTTGGATACCCCGGGTGAGCAGTACTTC. The encoded protein is CASSLDTPGEQYF.

This clone is a singleton in its sample. This chain links TRBV18 with TRBJ2-7; 13 bases align to TRBD2. The V segment lost 3 bases and the J segment 4 bases; nucleotides outside the gene matches: 12. The CDR3 covers 18 residues. CDR1 KGHSH and CDR2 LQKENI come from the germline V gene. CDR3 in amino acids: CASSPLAGLAGVEYEQYF. CDR3 DNA: TGTGCCAGCTCACCTCTCGCCGGACTAGCGGGAGTGGAGTACGAGCAGTACTTC. The complete variable domain, with remaining parts taken from reference TRBV18 and TRBJ2-7, reads NAGVMQNPRHLVRRRGQEARLRCSPMKGHSHVYWYRQLPEEGLKFMVYLQKENIIDESGMPKERFSAEFPKEGPSILRIQQVVRGDSAAYFCASSPLAGLAGVEYEQYFGPGTRLTVT.

V is TRBV5-4 and J is TRBJ1-1; D possibly corresponds to TRBD1 (6 bases). From germline, CDR1 is SGHNT and CDR2 YYREEE (reference sequence). This CDR3 comprises 12 residues. Trimming took off 3 bases at V and 10 bases at J, with 13 bases between the two ends. The CDR3 is CASSSRGNSAFF. CDR3 bases: TGTGCCAGCAGCTCCAGGGGTAATTCAGCTTTCTTT.

The rearrangement links TRBV9 to TRBJ2-5, with D uncertain. Trimming took 4 bases from V and 1 from J, leaving 11 bases between them. This CDR3 has 14 amino acids. CDR1 is SGDLS, CDR2 YYNGEE, per germline. CDR3 loop: CASSRTHLQETQYF. CDR3 sequence (DNA): TGTGCCAGCAGCCGCACCCACCTCCAAGAGACCCAGTACTTC. Full variable domain (remainder filled in from reference TRBV9 and TRBJ2-5): DSGVTQTPKHLITATGQRVTLRCSPRSGDLSVYWYQQSLDQGLQFLIQYYNGEERAKGNILERFSAQQFPDLHSELNLSSLELGDSALYFCASSRTHLQETQYFGPGTRLLVL.

This chain connects TRBV30 to TRBJ2-1; D perhaps matches TRBD2 (5 bases). The V end was cut by 1 base, the J end by 3 bases, with 7 bases between. Germline V gives CDR1 GTSNPN, CDR2 SVGIG (reference sequence). The CDR3 runs to 13 residues. CDR3 sequence: CAWSASNYNEQFF. The CDR3 DNA is TGTGCCTGGAGTGCTAGCAACTACAATGAGCAGTTCTTC.

The gene calls are TRBV30 and TRBJ2-2, with 7 positions matching TRBD2. Germline loops: CDR1 GTSNPN, CDR2 SVGIG (reference sequence). V lost 3 bases to trimming and J lost 6 bases; unmatched junction nucleotides: 7. The CDR3 sequence is 14 residues long. For the CDR3, the DNA is TGTGCCTGGAGGACTAGCCGGACCGCCGGGGAGCTGTTTTTT. Its translation is CAWRTSRTAGELFF.

This chain uses TRBV5-1 with TRBJ2-7, with D possibly being TRBD1 (6 bases). The ends were cut back, 3 bases at V and 6 bases at J, with 16 bases in the middle. Germline CDR1 and CDR2: SGHRS and YFSETQ. The CDR3 spans 14 residues. As DNA, the CDR3 is TGCGCCAGCAGCTCGGGACATCAAGCGCTCGAGCAGTACTTC. Encoded protein: CASSSGHQALEQYF.

The V and J genes are TRBV7-9 and TRBJ1-1; weak D call: TRBD1 (6 bases). The germline V gene has CDR1 SEHNR and CDR2 FQNEAQ (reference sequence). Between the trimmed V and J ends, which lost 4 bases and 8 bases, there was a span of 17 bases. The CDR3 contains 14 residues. Here the CDR3 DNA reads TGTGCCAGCAGCTCCTACCGGGGGCAAGGGGAAGCTTTCTTT. Its protein is CASSSYRGQGEAFF. Supplemented by reference TRBV7-9 and TRBJ1-1, the full variable domain reads DTGVSQNPRHKITKRGQNVTFRCDPISEHNRLYWYRQTLGQGPEFLTYFQNEAQLEKSRLLSDRFSAERPKGSFSTLEIQRTEQGDSAMYLCASSSYRGQGEAFFGQGTRLTVV.

V gene TRBV6-5 combines with J gene TRBJ1-2; D is unclear. Germline V gene data show CDR1 as MNHEY and CDR2 as SVGAGI. Trimming left V 0 bases short and J 0 bases short, with 8 bases between. The CDR3 runs 15 residues. The CDR3 coding sequence is TGTGCCAGCAGTTACTCCCGAACATCTAACTATGGCTACACCTTC. Its protein is CASSYSRTSNYGYTF.

The chain joins TRBV4-3 to TRBJ2-7, with D possibly being TRBD2 (6 bases). The V and J ends lost 0 bases and 8 bases respectively, with 17 bases between them. Germline V gene sequence: CDR1 LGHNA, CDR2 YSLEER. This CDR3 spans 15 amino acids. CDR3 DNA sequence: TGCGCCAGCAGCCAAGATGCGGTAGCGGCCCCTCAGCAGTACTTC. Translation: CASSQDAVAAPQQYF.